The 9 T cell receptor beta chains below all came from one sample that was sequenced in a study of shared clonotypes between healthy human individuals. The protocol was immunoSEQ multiplex PCR, while the TCRdb copy is restricted to in-frame clones and leaves out a portion. The sample lists fewer than 3 million clones; just under 95% were seen once. The sequenced material came from naive CD4+ T cells from PBMCs. Subset denoted: CD45RA+ positively selected. These receptors were collected from a man aged 18-30 years in good health. Some clones in this sample may be carry-over from other donors' samples.

Concerning this clone: This specimen includes other DNA sequences encoding the same CDR3. The rearrangement links TRBV5-1 to TRBJ2-3; unclear D gene. The CDR3 sequence is 15 residues long. Germline V gene sequence: CDR1 SGHRS, CDR2 YFSETQ. The V and J ends lost 0 bases and 1 base respectively, with 9 bases between them. CDR3 sequence: CASSLAPGGTDTQYF. CDR3 coding DNA: TGCGCCAGCAGCTTGGCCCCTGGTGGCACAGATACGCAGTATTTT.

This clone was counted only a few times. The chain combines TRBV18 with TRBJ1-1; D is possibly TRBD1 (5 bases). V dropped 6 bases and J dropped 5 bases, with 13 bases sitting between them. This CDR3 region has 13 residues. Looked up from germline, CDR1 is KGHSH and CDR2 is LQKENI. This CDR3 reads CASSPGGITEAFF. The CDR3 DNA reads as TGTGCCAGCTCCCCTGGGGGGATAACTGAAGCTTTCTTT.

The chain joins TRBV5-1 to TRBJ1-6, with no clear D. This CDR3 has 14 amino acids. CDR1 and CDR2 from the germline V gene are SGHRS and YFSETQ. Between the trimmed V and J ends, which lost 1 base and 0 bases, there was a span of 2 bases. The CDR3, as DNA: TGCGCCAGCAGCTTGTACTCCTATAATTCACCCCTCCACTTT. Protein product: CASSLYSYNSPLHF.

The rearrangement uses TRBV18 and TRBJ2-1, with D possibly being TRBD1 (6 bases). The CDR3 runs 17 residues. V was shortened by 4 bases and J by 0 bases, with 16 bases between the two germline ends. From germline, CDR1 is KGHSH and CDR2 LQKENI. This chain's CDR3 is CASSRTVRDNSYNEQFF. The CDR3 region has the DNA TGTGCCAGCTCACGTACAGTCCGGGACAACTCCTACAATGAGCAGTTCTTC.

The genes are TRBV19 and TRBJ2-1; 13 bases match TRBD2. Germline V gene sequence: CDR1 LNHDA, CDR2 SQIVND (reference sequence). Unmatched junction bases numbered 9, after V lost 6 bases and J lost 13 bases. The CDR3 extends over 14 amino acids. CDR3 residues: CASRTTSGRSAQFF. CDR3 coding DNA: TGTGCCAGTAGAACGACTAGCGGGAGGTCTGCACAGTTCTTC.

The CDR3 region has the DNA TGTGCCAGCATTCCGGGGACAACAGGTTCCGGGGAGCAGTTCTTC. Protein: CASIPGTTGSGEQFF. The J gene is TRBJ2-1, the V gene TRBV6-1, with D maybe TRBD1 (6 bases). The CDR3 totals 15 residues. Germline lookup yields CDR1 MNHNS and CDR2 SASEGT. The V end lost 7 bases, the J end lost 10 bases, and 23 bases lay between the germline ends.

This clone was observed once. The rearrangement uses TRBV12-2 and TRBJ2-1. TRBV12-2 counts as a pseudogene. The CDR3 totals 16 residues. Written as DNA, the CDR3 is TGTGCAAGTCGCTTAGTCAGGGGAGGCTCCTACAATGAGCAGTTCTTC. Its translation: CASRLVRGGSYNEQFF.

This chain uses TRBV5-6 with TRBJ2-1; 8 bases map to TRBD2. V lost 4 bases, J lost 6 bases, and 12 bases stayed unmatched. Germline assignment: CDR1 SGHDT and CDR2 YYEEEE. The CDR3 is 16 residues long. CDR3 DNA sequence: TGTGCCAGCAGCCAAACAAGACGGCTAGCGGGCAATGAGCAGTTCTTC. Amino acids: CASSQTRRLAGNEQFF.

For this clone: Distinct nucleotide sequences in the sample also encode this CDR3. The chain employs TRBV7-2 and TRBJ1-5; 7 nucleotides line up with TRBD1. The CDR3 runs 13 residues. Looked up from germline, CDR1 is SGHTA and CDR2 is FQGNSA. The ends lost 5 bases at V and 7 bases at J; junction bases unmatched: 5. CDR3 region: CASSPDRVQPQHF. The CDR3 DNA follows: TGTGCCAGCAGCCCCGACAGGGTCCAGCCCCAGCATTTT.